The 32 T cell receptor beta chains listed next were all sequenced from one sample in a study of early T cells in non-severe SARS-CoV-2 infection. TCRdb re-called the 5' RACE reads through MiXCR, storing one row per CDR3 protein. Here the sample spans 35,000 to 45,000 distinct CDR3 sequences, 9% to 15% being singletons. The sample was whole blood. The receptor source for this set is an adult who was a healthcare worker with PCR-confirmed SARS-CoV-2 infection or an uninfected control (not recorded which).

The chain uses TRBV7-2 and TRBJ1-2; D might be TRBD1 (5 bases). V was shortened by 0 bases and J by 8 bases, with 7 bases between the two germline ends. Germline V gene data show CDR1 as SGHTA and CDR2 as FQGNSA. The CDR3 loop spans 12 amino acids. The CDR3 spells CASSLANRGYTF. The CDR3 nucleotides read TGTGCCAGCAGCTTAGCTAACAGGGGCTACACCTTC.

This clonotype was seen at least ten times. The chain joins TRBV19 to TRBJ2-7, with TRBD1 matching over 8 bases. Germline values: CDR1 LNHDA, CDR2 SQIVND (reference sequence). The CDR3 loop spans 15 amino acids. With V trimmed by 5 bases and J by 1 base, 7 bases remained unmatched. In nucleotides, the CDR3 is TGTGCCAGTAGTCCAGGGACAGGATCATCCTACGAGCAGTACTTC. Translation gives CASSPGTGSSYEQYF.

In this sample, this clonotype turned up many times. This rearrangement joins TRBV7-3 to TRBJ2-7, with D unclear. Trimming took off 0 bases at V and 5 bases at J, with 8 bases between the two ends. Germline V gene data show CDR1 as SGHTA and CDR2 as FQGTGA. The CDR3 covers 13 residues. Here the CDR3 DNA reads TGTGCCAGCAGCTTAACGGGCTTCGACGAGCAGTACTTC. The encoded protein is CASSLTGFDEQYF.

CDR3 region: CASSPSRADTQYF. CDR3 in DNA: TGTGCCAGCAGCCCTTCCCGGGCAGATACGCAGTATTTT. The V gene is TRBV7-3, the J gene TRBJ2-3, with D uncertain. Trimming shortened V by 5 bases and J by 4 bases, and 10 bases separated the two germline ends. The CDR3 is 13 residues long. From germline, CDR1 is SGHTA and CDR2 FQGTGA.

This rearrangement joins TRBV10-3 to TRBJ2-5, with 9 bases aligning to TRBD2. The germline gives CDR1 ENHRY, CDR2 SYGVKD. This CDR3 has 16 amino acids. The V gene end was trimmed by 3 bases and the J gene end by 3 bases; junction bases not matched to a gene: 8. The CDR3 sequence: CAISETASGDEETQYF. The CDR3 nucleotides are TGTGCCATCAGTGAAACGGCTAGCGGGGACGAAGAGACCCAGTACTTC.

In its sample, this clonotype was seen a few times. The chain is built from TRBV11-1 and TRBJ1-1; possibly TRBD1 for D (5 bases). The CDR3 runs to 14 residues. V was trimmed by 5 bases and J by 0 bases, leaving 10 bases between them. Germline lookup yields CDR1 SGHAT and CDR2 FQDESV (reference sequence). In DNA form, the CDR3 reads TGTGCCAGCAGCCCACGACAGTTGAACACTGAAGCTTTCTTT. Translated, it gives CASSPRQLNTEAFF.

The chain carries TRBV30 and TRBJ1-1; D is uncertain. V lost 5 bases, J lost 5 bases, and 15 bases lay in between. Germline assignment: CDR1 GTSNPN and CDR2 SVGIG (reference sequence). CDR3 length: 13 amino acids. DNA of the CDR3: TGTGCCTGGGGCGGACGAGGTCGGACTGAAGCTTTCTTT. Translated, it gives CAWGGRGRTEAFF.

At least ten counts were recorded for this clonotype. The chain joins TRBV12-3 or TRBV12-4 to TRBJ2-7, with 7 bases aligning to TRBD1. The CDR3 spans 13 residues. V shed 6 bases and J 2 bases; nucleotides not matched to a gene: 4. In nucleotides, the CDR3 is TGTGCCAGCAGAGTCGGGACAGCCTACGAGCAGTACTTC. It translates to CASRVGTAYEQYF.

This clonotype was picked up many times. V and J are TRBV20-1 and TRBJ2-5, with TRBD1 matching 7 bases. Germline assignment: CDR1 DFQATT and CDR2 SNEGSKA (reference sequence). V shed 1 base and J 2 bases; nucleotides not matched to a gene: 4. This CDR3 comprises 14 residues. CDR3 loop: CSARGGDSQETQYF. CDR3 sequence (DNA): TGCAGTGCTAGAGGTGGGGACAGTCAAGAGACCCAGTACTTC.

This clonotype was detected ten times or more. V and J are TRBV19 and TRBJ1-2; 7 nucleotides line up with TRBD1. The CDR3 has 15 residues. The germline V gene has CDR1 LNHDA and CDR2 SQIVND (reference sequence). V shed 5 bases, J shed 7 bases, and the junction held 13 bases outside the gene matches. In DNA, the CDR3 is TGTGCCAGTAGTTCCTCCCGGACAGGAAGTCGTGGCTACACCTTC. It yields the protein CASSSSRTGSRGYTF.

This clonotype was observed many times. The rearrangement joins TRBV24-1 to TRBJ2-1; possibly TRBD1 for D (5 bases). Deletions cut 4 bases from V and 4 bases from J, with 10 bases between. CDR3 size: 14 residues. Per the germline V gene, CDR1 is KGHDR and CDR2 is SFDVKD. The CDR3 bases are TGTGCCACCAGTGAACCGGACACATACAATGAGCAGTTCTTC. Translation: CATSEPDTYNEQFF.

This clonotype counts as medium-sized. The CDR3 here is CASSQVYRGANTEAFF. In DNA, the CDR3 is TGCGCCAGCAGCCAAGTGTACAGGGGGGCGAACACTGAAGCTTTCTTT. V is TRBV4-1 and J is TRBJ1-1, with 8 bases fitting TRBD1. CDR1 MGHRA and CDR2 YSYEKL come from the germline V gene. The V segment lost 1 base and the J segment 1 base; nucleotides outside the gene matches: 5. CDR3 length: 16 residues.

This clonotype was seen a handful of times. The chain has TRBV4-1 and TRBJ2-1; the D is unclear. Germline V gene lookup returns CDR1 MGHRA and CDR2 YSYEKL. The V end was cut by 1 base, the J end by 8 bases, with 12 bases between. CDR3 length: 14 amino acids. CDR3 sequence (DNA): TGCGCCAGCAGCCAAGGGGCAATGGCGGATGAGCAGTTCTTC. Encoded protein: CASSQGAMADEQFF.

Many counts were recorded for this clonotype. V and J are TRBV20-1 and TRBJ1-5, with D maybe TRBD1 (6 bases). V lost 0 bases and J 3 bases, leaving 9 bases between the germline ends. The CDR3 runs 14 residues. CDR1 is DFQATT, CDR2 SNEGSKA, per germline (reference sequence). This chain's CDR3 is CSARDGQHNQPQHF. The CDR3, as DNA: TGCAGTGCTAGAGATGGACAGCACAATCAGCCCCAGCATTTT.

The chain carries TRBV7-2 and TRBJ2-3; 7 bases agree with TRBD2. The CDR3 contains 16 residues. V gave up 1 base and J gave up 2 bases; unmatched junction bases: 6. Germline CDR1 SGHTA, CDR2 FQGNSA. CDR3 DNA: TGTGCCAGCAGCTTAGACCCAGCGGGGTACACAGATACGCAGTATTTT. Translating gives CASSLDPAGYTDTQYF.

This chain joins TRBV7-6 and TRBJ2-7; D call uncertain. The CDR3 runs 15 residues. CDR1 and CDR2 from the germline V gene are SGHVS and FNYEAQ. Trimming removed 0 bases from V and 3 bases from J, with 12 bases in between. The CDR3 here is CASSLALGSRYEQYF. CDR3 DNA: TGTGCCAGCAGCTTAGCGTTGGGAAGTCGCTACGAGCAGTACTTC.

Only a few counts were recorded for this clonotype. This chain connects TRBV7-8 to TRBJ2-4, with D unclear. The CDR3 runs 16 residues. Germline values: CDR1 SGHVS, CDR2 FQNEAQ. The ends were cut back, 5 bases at V and 1 base at J, with 15 bases in the middle. The CDR3 reads CASSPGSPDAKNIQYF. DNA for the CDR3: TGTGCCAGCAGCCCTGGGTCTCCAGACGCCAAAAACATTCAGTACTTC. The full variable domain, in which reference TRBV7-8 and TRBJ2-4 provide the parts outside the CDR3, is GAGVSQSPRYKVAKRGQDVALRCDPISGHVSLFWYQQALGQGPEFLTYFQNEAQLDKSGLPSDRFFAERPEGSVSTLKIQRTQQEDSAVYLCASSPGSPDAKNIQYFGAGTRLSVL.

This clonotype is judged medium-sized. The chain links TRBV7-3 to TRBJ2-5; D uncertain. This CDR3 comprises 14 residues. The V end was cut by 1 base, the J end by 5 bases, with 11 bases between. CDR1 SGHTA and CDR2 FQGTGA come from the germline V gene. The CDR3 here is CASSLNSGLETQYF. In DNA, the CDR3 is TGTGCCAGCAGCTTAAACTCCGGGTTGGAGACCCAGTACTTC.

This clonotype was detected only a few times. The chain couples TRBV5-8 to TRBJ2-5, with 16 nucleotides matching TRBD2. The V and J ends lost 3 bases and 3 bases, in that order; junction bases with no gene match: 11. The germline V gene has CDR1 SGHTS and CDR2 YDEGEE. This CDR3 is 19 amino acids long. The CDR3 nucleotides read TGTGCCAGCAGCTCCGGGACTAGCGGGGGGGCGGAATCCAAAGAGACCCAGTACTTC. It yields the protein CASSSGTSGGAESKETQYF.

The CDR3 region has the DNA TGTGCCAGCAGCCGGGGGACGCGCGAGCAGTTCTTC. Translation: CASSRGTREQFF. The chain couples TRBV11-3 to TRBJ2-1, with a possible D match to TRBD2 (6 bases). Germline V gene lookup returns CDR1 SGHNT and CDR2 YENEEA. This CDR3 spans 12 amino acids. With 5 bases removed from V and 10 bases from J, the gap between germline ends came to 12 bases.

This clonotype was seen a few times. The chain combines TRBV4-3 with TRBJ2-5; D could derive from TRBD1 or TRBD2 (5 bases each). V shed 1 base and J shed 2 bases, with 11 bases lying between them. The CDR3 is made up of 15 amino acids. The germline CDR1 and CDR2 sequences are LGHNA and YSLEER. The CDR3 DNA reads as TGCGCCAGCAGCCAAGGTTCGGGGCTTCAAGAGACCCAGTACTTC. Its translation is CASSQGSGLQETQYF.

The chain has TRBV6-1 and TRBJ2-1, with D uncertain. With 7 bases removed from V and 5 bases from J, the gap between germline ends came to 9 bases. CDR1 MNHNS and CDR2 SASEGT come from the germline V gene. The CDR3 spans 12 residues. CDR3 in DNA: TGTGCCAGCACTTATTCGGACAATGAGCAGTTCTTC. It yields the protein CASTYSDNEQFF.

The chain has TRBV28 and TRBJ2-7; D unclear. Trimming pared 2 bases from V and 3 bases from J, leaving 11 bases between. This CDR3 spans 14 amino acids. Germline V lookup: CDR1 MDHEN, CDR2 SYDVKM. CDR3 coding DNA: TGTGCCAGCAGTTTAATAGGGTCGGGCTACGAGCAGTACTTC. Residues: CASSLIGSGYEQYF.

This clonotype has only a few counts. This chain uses TRBV6-2 or TRBV6-3 with TRBJ1-1, with TRBD1 matching 7 bases. V shed 6 bases, J shed 1 base, and the junction held 8 bases outside the gene matches. Germline-derived CDR1 and CDR2 are MNHEY and SVGEGT. This CDR3 has 15 residues. CDR3 coding DNA: TGTGCCAGCAGGAGGCAGGGGGGGACGAACACTGAAGCTTTCTTT. Translating gives CASRRQGGTNTEAFF.

This clonotype was detected ten times or more. This chain links TRBV19 with TRBJ1-5; 7 nucleotides align to TRBD1. Germline V gene sequence: CDR1 LNHDA, CDR2 SQIVND (reference sequence). CDR3 length: 14 amino acids. The V gene end was trimmed by 7 bases and the J gene end by 3 bases; junction bases not matched to a gene: 6. The CDR3 DNA sequence: TGTGCCAGTAACAGGGGATTTATCAATCAGCCCCAGCATTTT. This encodes CASNRGFINQPQHF.

CDR3 DNA: TGTGCCAGCAGCTTAGGGACTTACAATGAGCAGTTCTTC. It translates to CASSLGTYNEQFF. The V and J genes are TRBV11-1 and TRBJ2-1, with D possibly matching TRBD2 (5 bases). Trimming took off 1 base at V and 4 bases at J, with 5 bases between the two ends. Germline CDR1 and CDR2: SGHAT and FQDESV (reference sequence). This CDR3 region has 13 residues.

This clonotype was seen a handful of times. The chain recombines TRBV29-1 with TRBJ1-1; D is uncertain. CDR1 is SQVTM, CDR2 ANQGSEA, per germline. The V end lost 5 bases, the J end lost 2 bases, and 9 bases lay between the germline ends. The CDR3 sequence is 12 residues long. CDR3 sequence: CSVRVVNTEAFF. The CDR3 region has the DNA TGCAGCGTTAGGGTCGTCAACACTGAAGCTTTCTTT.

Ten or more counts support this clonotype. The chain links TRBV29-1 to TRBJ2-5; D unclear. Germline assignment: CDR1 SQVTM and CDR2 ANQGSEA. This CDR3 comprises 14 residues. Trimming cost V 0 bases and J 0 bases, with 8 bases left between them. CDR3 residues: CSVEEERYQETQYF. In DNA form, the CDR3 reads TGCAGCGTTGAAGAGGAAAGGTACCAAGAGACCCAGTACTTC.

CDR3 nucleotides: TGTGCCAGCAGTTTCGGAGGGACAGGGGCCAATCAGCCCCAGCATTTT. Translating gives CASSFGGTGANQPQHF. The chain carries TRBV6-2 or TRBV6-3 and TRBJ1-5, with 10 bases lining up with TRBD1. V lost 4 bases and J lost 3; bases outside the gene matches: 6. The germline CDR1 and CDR2 sequences are MNHEY and SVGEGT. The CDR3 runs 16 residues.

This clonotype was counted many times. This rearrangement joins TRBV20-1 to TRBJ2-1, with 14 bases aligning to TRBD2. The CDR3 covers 16 residues. Germline CDR1 and CDR2: DFQATT and SNEGSKA (reference sequence). The CDR3 coding sequence is TGCAGGATCCTAAGGGGGACTAGCGGGAGAGCTAATGAGCAGTTCTTC. This gives the protein CRILRGTSGRANEQFF.

This clonotype was observed at least ten times. This chain connects TRBV20-1 to TRBJ1-1; D not resolved. CDR1 and CDR2 (germline): DFQATT, SNEGSKA (reference sequence). V dropped 6 bases and J dropped 7 bases, with 15 bases sitting between them. This CDR3 has 12 amino acids. Here the CDR3 reads CSARPGSDEAFF. The CDR3 region has the DNA TGCAGTGCCCGCCCCGGCTCTGATGAAGCTTTCTTT.

This clonotype appeared once. The rearrangement uses TRBV6-2 or TRBV6-3 and TRBJ1-6, with TRBD1 matching 7 bases. Germline V gives CDR1 MNHEY, CDR2 SVGEGT. V lost 7 bases to trimming and J lost 10 bases; unmatched junction nucleotides: 7. The CDR3 runs 13 residues. CDR3 region: CASTATGRSPLHF. CDR3 bases: TGTGCCAGCACCGCGACAGGGCGGTCACCCCTCCACTTT.